Listed below are T cell receptor beta chains from one sample, sequenced in a study of blood T cells in healthy people across ages. TCRdb reprocessed the 5' RACE reads via MiXCR and lists one record per CDR3 protein. The sample has fewer than 2,000,000 distinct CDR3 sequences; approximately 39% are singletons. What was sequenced was blood. The receptor set was obtained from a human donor in good health. Each CDR3 is given with its conserved first and last residue. The order of the fields is D gene, clone size, J gene, V gene, CDR3 DNA, CDR3 protein. A D gene is named only where the DNA matches it firmly. Part of the rows lack a size; the others show once, few, many or a class for expanded clones.

NA	many	TRBJ2-7	TRBV7-3	TGTGCCAGCAGCCTCTCGAGGGGTGGCGAGCAGTACTTC	CASSLSRGGEQYF
NA	NA	TRBJ1-5	TRBV6-1	TGTGCCAGCAGTCGGGCCTCCGGGCCCCAGCATTTT	CASSRASGPQHF
NA	few	TRBJ1-1	TRBV20-1	TGCAGTGCGGAAAGACAGGTGGTTGAAGCTTTCTTT	CSAERQVVEAFF
NA	NA	TRBJ2-1	TRBV29-1	TGCAGCGTTGAATCGGGGGTCAATGAGCAGTTCTTC	CSVESGVNEQFF
NA	NA	TRBJ1-2	TRBV9	TGTGCCAGCAACCCACCGGGACACCATGGCTACACCTTC	CASNPPGHHGYTF
TRBD1	NA	TRBJ1-2	TRBV9	TGTGCCAGCACCACGACAGGGGCCTATGGCTACACCTTC	CASTTTGAYGYTF
NA	NA	TRBJ1-2	TRBV12-5	TGTGCTAGTGGTTTGGCTTACCGGGACATGGGACCTAACTATGGCTACACCTTC	CASGLAYRDMGPNYGYTF
TRBD2	NA	TRBJ2-1	TRBV6-5	TGTGCCAGCAGGTTCGGGGGGGCCAACAATGGGCAGTTCTTC	CASRFGGANNGQFF
NA	many	TRBJ2-7	TRBV13	TGTGCCAGCAGCCCCAAACCCGGACCCTTCGAGCAGTACTTC	CASSPKPGPFEQYF
TRBD2	NA	TRBJ2-7	TRBV29-1	TGCAGCGTTTTAACGACTAGCGGGGGGGCCTGGGGTGAGCAGTACTTC	CSVLTTSGGAWGEQYF
TRBD1	NA	TRBJ1-1	TRBV12-3/TRBV12-4	TGTGCCAGTTTAGGCAGGGGGCCGGGAACTGAAGCTTTCTTT	CASLGRGPGTEAFF
NA	NA	TRBJ1-1	TRBV7-2	TGTGCCAGCAGCTTAGCTCCACACCTAGAAGCTTTCTTT	CASSLAPHLEAFF
NA	many	TRBJ2-1	TRBV24-1	TGTGCCACCAGTGATTATAGGGGGGGGGAGTACAATGAGCAGTTCTTC	CATSDYRGGEYNEQFF
NA	few	TRBJ2-3	TRBV20-1	TGCAGTGCTAGATCGGGCGGCAGCCCCACAGATACGCAGTATTTT	CSARSGGSPTDTQYF
NA	NA	TRBJ1-2	TRBV29-1	TGCAGCGTTCGATCAGAGGGGTCCGGGCACGATTATGGCTACACCTTC	CSVRSEGSGHDYGYTF
NA	NA	TRBJ2-7	TRBV7-2	TGTGCCAGCAGCATGATTGGGGGTACCTACGAGCAGTACTTC	CASSMIGGTYEQYF
TRBD1	few	TRBJ2-6	TRBV25-1	TGTGCCAGCAGTGATACCGGGACAGGCGTCCCTGGGGCCAACGTCCTGACTTTC	CASSDTGTGVPGANVLTF
TRBD2	NA	TRBJ2-1	TRBV29-1	TGCAGCGTCCTGACTAGCGCTAGCTCCTACAATGAGCAGTTCTTC	CSVLTSASSYNEQFF
NA	few	TRBJ2-7	TRBV29-1	TGCAGCGTTTATATATCGGACAGAAAATTACCCTACGAGCAGTACTTC	CSVYISDRKLPYEQYF
NA	few	TRBJ2-1	TRBV29-1	TGCAGCGTTGAAGATCTAGGACCGTACAATGAGCAGTTCTTC	CSVEDLGPYNEQFF
NA	NA	TRBJ2-7	TRBV5-1	TGCGCCAGCAGCCCGGGCCAGGGTCGACCCTCCGGCTACGAGCAGTACTTC	CASSPGQGRPSGYEQYF
NA	NA	TRBJ2-1	TRBV12-3/TRBV12-4	TGTGCCAGCAGTCAACAGGGATGTCGTGAGCAGTTCTTC	CASSQQGCREQFF
NA	NA	TRBJ1-5	TRBV20-1	TGCAGTGCTAGGTCGAACTTGAATCAGCCCCAGCATTTT	CSARSNLNQPQHF
NA	NA	TRBJ2-3	TRBV15	TGTGCCACCAGCAGAGATCGGCAGGGGGGGAGAGATACGCAGTATTTT	CATSRDRQGGRDTQYF
NA	few	TRBJ1-1	TRBV6-6	TGTGCCAGCAGTTACCAGGGGTTTAGCACTGAAGCTTTCTTT	CASSYQGFSTEAFF
NA	few	TRBJ2-7	TRBV4-1	TGCGCCAGCAGCCACTCAGCCCGGGACGGCTACGACGAGCAGTACTTC	CASSHSARDGYDEQYF
TRBD1	few	TRBJ2-1	TRBV20-1	TGCAGTGCTCCAAGATCCCCGGACAGGGGGTTTCAGTCCAATGAGCAGTTCTTC	CSAPRSPDRGFQSNEQFF
NA	NA	TRBJ2-7	TRBV20-1	TGCAGTGCTATATGGGCGCTTTACTCCTACGAGCAGTACTTC	CSAIWALYSYEQYF
NA	NA	TRBJ2-7	TRBV12-3/TRBV12-4	TGTGCCAGCAGCCACATCCAGACAGGATCCGAGCAGTACTTC	CASSHIQTGSEQYF
NA	few	TRBJ2-7	TRBV6-5	TGTGCCAGCAGTTACATTCTAGGGGCAGGGCGCAAAACCTACTACGAGCAGTACTTC	CASSYILGAGRKTYYEQYF